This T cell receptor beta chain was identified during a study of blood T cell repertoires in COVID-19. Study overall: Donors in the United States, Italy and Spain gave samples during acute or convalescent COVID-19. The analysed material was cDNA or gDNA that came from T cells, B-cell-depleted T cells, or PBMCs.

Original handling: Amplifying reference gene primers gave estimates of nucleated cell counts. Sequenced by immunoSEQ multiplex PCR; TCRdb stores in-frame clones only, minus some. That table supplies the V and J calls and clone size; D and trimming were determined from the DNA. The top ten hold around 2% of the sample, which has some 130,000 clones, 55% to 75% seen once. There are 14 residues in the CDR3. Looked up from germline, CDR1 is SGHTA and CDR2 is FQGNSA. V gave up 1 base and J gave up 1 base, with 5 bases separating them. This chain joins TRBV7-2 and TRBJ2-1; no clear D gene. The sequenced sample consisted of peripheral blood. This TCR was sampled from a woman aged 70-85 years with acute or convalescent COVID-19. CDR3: CASSLGGSYNEQFF. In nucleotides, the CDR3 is TGTGCCAGCAGCTTAGGCGGATCCTACAATGAGCAGTTCTTC.